This TCR beta chain comes out of a study of spatial heterogeneity in lung cancer. Sample time point: sample taken at primary tumor resection. Sequencing covered unsorted whole RNA taken from tumor, nontumor lung or frozen PBMC. The CDR3 has 14 residues. The germline V gene encodes CDR1 SEHNR and CDR2 FQNEAQ (reference sequence). V was cut by 1 base and J by 4 bases, with 10 bases left in between. This clonotype turned up a few times. MiXCR was run by TCRdb on the 5' RACE reads, yielding one entry per CDR3 protein. The data hold tens of thousands of distinct CDR3 sequences, with 13% observed a single time.

This sequence was found in a male donor with early-stage non-small cell lung cancer. The V call is TRBV7-9, the J call TRBJ1-2; D is unclear. The material was PBMCs, obtained at surgery. CDR3 amino acids: CASSLVGSVYGYTF. The CDR3 nucleotides are TGTGCCAGCAGCTTAGTCGGGTCGGTCTATGGCTACACCTTC.